These T cell receptor beta chains were read from a single sample in a study of PD-1 blockade in mismatch repair-deficient tumors. TCRdb's table, derived via immunoSEQ multiplex PCR, lists solely in-frame clones and lacks some. The data hold 90,000 to 120,000 clones, with approximately 83% observed a single time. Sequencing was performed on peripheral blood, taken roughly 35 weeks after starting pembrolizumab. All receptors come from an adult with mismatch repair-deficient cancer. Both conserved end residues are part of each CDR3. A D gene is named only where the DNA matches it firmly. Size is omitted from some rows. Given values are once, few, many or a class for expanded clones.

clone_size j_call v_call d_call cdr3_aa cdr3_nt
NA TRBJ2-7 TRBV13 TRBD1 CASSLARRTGNNNYEQYF TGTGCCAGCAGCTTAGCCCGAAGGACAGGGAACAACAACTACGAGCAGTACTTC
once TRBJ1-1 TRBV5-1 NA CASSLEGFPTEAFF TGCGCCAGCAGCTTGGAGGGGTTTCCCACTGAAGCTTTCTTT
NA TRBJ2-3 TRBV6-4 TRBD1 CASSDPWDRSHADTQYF TGTGCCAGCAGTGACCCCTGGGACAGGTCACACGCGGATACGCAGTATTTT
NA TRBJ2-1 TRBV7-8 NA CASTRSDDRSPYNEQFF TGTGCCAGCACCCGGAGCGATGACAGGTCCCCCTACAATGAGCAGTTCTTC
NA TRBJ1-1 TRBV28 NA CASSLDPRTMNTEAFF TGTGCCAGCAGTCTAGACCCCAGAACCATGAACACTGAAGCTTTCTTT
NA TRBJ2-1 TRBV7-9 NA CASSFNGGLSSYNEQFF TGTGCCAGCAGCTTTAACGGGGGTCTAAGCTCCTACAATGAGCAGTTCTTC
NA TRBJ2-5 TRBV7-3 NA CASSTHVRETQYF TGTGCCAGCAGCACCCATGTGAGGGAGACCCAGTACTTC
few TRBJ1-2 TRBV9 TRBD1 CASSAGQAATIYGYTF TGTGCCAGCAGCGCCGGACAGGCCGCCACTATCTATGGCTACACCTTC
NA TRBJ2-1 TRBV7-2 TRBD2 CASGKTLAVNNEQFF TGTGCCAGCGGGAAGACACTAGCGGTAAACAATGAGCAGTTCTTC
NA TRBJ2-1 TRBV7-9 NA CASSMSTPLGFF TGTGCCAGCAGCATGTCAACTCCTCTAGGGTTCTTC
NA TRBJ1-2 TRBV6-6 TRBD1 CASSYQGANYGYTF TGTGCCAGCAGTTATCAGGGGGCGAACTATGGCTACACCTTC
NA TRBJ1-2 TRBV6-1 TRBD1 CASSADRGYRGYGYTF TGTGCCAGCAGTGCGGACAGGGGGTACAGAGGCTATGGCTACACCTTC
NA TRBJ2-7 TRBV29-1 TRBD2 CSGTSGLSYEQYF TGCAGTGGCACTAGCGGCCTCTCCTACGAGCAGTACTTC
NA TRBJ1-3 TRBV7-9 NA CASSGDWSSGNTIYF TGTGCCAGCAGCGGGGACTGGAGCTCTGGAAACACCATATATTTT
NA TRBJ1-4 TRBV19 NA CASSRQTGRNEKLFF TGTGCCAGTAGTAGACAAACAGGACGTAATGAAAAACTGTTTTTT
NA TRBJ2-1 TRBV7-2 TRBD1 CASSYGPPGQGFIGEQFF TGTGCCAGCAGCTACGGACCGCCGGGACAGGGATTTATTGGAGAGCAGTTCTTC
NA TRBJ2-2 TRBV6-5 TRBD2 CASSPPGGGAGELFF TGTGCCAGCAGCCCCCCCGGGGGAGGGGCCGGGGAGCTGTTTTTT
NA TRBJ1-5 TRBV2 NA CASSERGGLYPQHF TGTGCCAGCAGTGAAAGGGGGGGTCTTTATCCCCAGCATTTT
NA TRBJ1-5 TRBV20-1 NA CSASTGRPQHF TGCAGTGCTAGTACCGGGCGGCCCCAGCATTTT
NA TRBJ2-3 TRBV5-4 NA CASSFGATDTQYF TGTGCCAGCAGCTTCGGGGCCACAGATACGCAGTATTTT
NA TRBJ1-1 TRBV30 NA CAWSQTTGSGVNTEAFF TGTGCCTGGAGTCAAACGACAGGTTCAGGGGTGAACACTGAAGCTTTCTTT
NA TRBJ2-2 TRBV11-3 NA CASSLVQPRGALPGELFF TGTGCCAGCAGCTTAGTACAGCCACGGGGGGCGCTTCCTGGGGAGCTGTTTTTT
NA TRBJ2-3 TRBV19 NA CASTTRGTDTQYF TGTGCCAGTACGACTCGAGGCACAGATACGCAGTATTTT
NA TRBJ1-1 TRBV18 NA CASSPRSVDEAFF TGTGCCAGCTCCCCGAGGAGCGTCGATGAAGCTTTCTTT
NA TRBJ2-2 TRBV9 NA CASSRQITGRTGELFF TGTGCCAGCAGCCGCCAAATAACAGGGAGGACCGGGGAGCTGTTTTTT
NA TRBJ2-3 TRBV7-2 TRBD2 CASSLEAGGPYTQYF TGTGCCAGCAGCTTAGAGGCGGGAGGGCCGTATACGCAGTATTTT
NA TRBJ2-1 TRBV7-2 NA CASSPGAADEQFF TGTGCCAGCAGCCCGGGCGCAGCGGATGAGCAGTTCTTC
NA TRBJ1-2 TRBV6-1 NA CASRAVTLGGGYTF TGTGCCAGCAGGGCCGTAACCCTTGGAGGCGGCTACACCTTC
NA TRBJ2-1 TRBV7-6 NA CASSLSQVANEQFF TGTGCCAGCAGCTTATCCCAGGTAGCCAATGAGCAGTTCTTC
NA TRBJ2-7 TRBV12-5 TRBD1 CASGLATGAGSGAYEQYF TGTGCTAGTGGTTTGGCTACAGGGGCAGGTTCCGGGGCCTACGAGCAGTACTTC
NA TRBJ2-6 TRBV7-2 NA CASSLESGANVLTF TGTGCCAGCAGCTTGGAGTCTGGGGCCAACGTCCTGACTTTC
NA TRBJ2-7 TRBV7-9 NA CASSSDFLYEQYF TGTGCCAGCAGCTCGGACTTCCTCTACGAGCAGTACTTC
once TRBJ1-2 TRBV12-5 NA CASGLVRAAAKDYGYTF TGTGCTAGTGGTTTGGTCAGGGCGGCCGCCAAGGACTATGGCTACACCTTC
few TRBJ2-7 TRBV6-6 NA CASSRDGYEQYF TGTGCCAGCAGCCGTGACGGCTACGAGCAGTACTTC
NA TRBJ1-3 TRBV11-2 NA CASSSDLSGNTIYF TGTGCCAGCAGCTCGGACCTCTCTGGAAACACCATATATTTT
NA TRBJ2-4 TRBV5-4 TRBD2 CASSLYGTSGTKNIQYF TGTGCCAGCAGCTTATATGGGACTAGCGGGACCAAAAACATTCAGTACTTC
once TRBJ2-1 TRBV14 NA CASSQDLATMGNEQFF TGTGCCAGCAGCCAAGATCTAGCAACAATGGGGAATGAGCAGTTCTTC
NA TRBJ1-1 TRBV12-5 NA CASGGLSTEAFF TGTGCTAGTGGTGGCTTGTCCACTGAAGCTTTCTTT
NA TRBJ2-5 TRBV9 NA CASSVGASSKETQYF TGTGCCAGCAGCGTAGGTGCTAGCAGCAAAGAGACCCAGTACTTC
NA TRBJ2-7 TRBV30 NA CAWSRGSYEQYF TGTGCCTGGAGTCGGGGCTCCTACGAGCAGTACTTC
NA TRBJ2-3 TRBV5-4 NA CASSRRGEKDTQYF TGTGCCAGCAGCCGCCGGGGAGAGAAAGATACGCAGTATTTT